This T cell receptor (beta chain) was captured by sequencing in a study of blood T cell repertoires in COVID-19. The assay was immunoSEQ multiplex PCR, and TCRdb's table has in-frame clones only and misses some. The table has roughly 150,000 clones, approximately 90% seen once. The V and J ends lost 3 bases and 3 bases respectively, with 4 bases between them. This CDR3 region has 11 residues. Germline lookup yields CDR1 SGHRS and CDR2 YFSETQ. This receptor was identified in a man aged 18 to 29 with acute or convalescent COVID-19. The sample comprised peripheral blood. The chain has TRBV5-1 and TRBJ2-7; D gene unclear. For the CDR3, the DNA is TGCGCCAGCAGCTCCTACTACGAGCAGTACTTC. This sequence encodes CASSSYYEQYF.